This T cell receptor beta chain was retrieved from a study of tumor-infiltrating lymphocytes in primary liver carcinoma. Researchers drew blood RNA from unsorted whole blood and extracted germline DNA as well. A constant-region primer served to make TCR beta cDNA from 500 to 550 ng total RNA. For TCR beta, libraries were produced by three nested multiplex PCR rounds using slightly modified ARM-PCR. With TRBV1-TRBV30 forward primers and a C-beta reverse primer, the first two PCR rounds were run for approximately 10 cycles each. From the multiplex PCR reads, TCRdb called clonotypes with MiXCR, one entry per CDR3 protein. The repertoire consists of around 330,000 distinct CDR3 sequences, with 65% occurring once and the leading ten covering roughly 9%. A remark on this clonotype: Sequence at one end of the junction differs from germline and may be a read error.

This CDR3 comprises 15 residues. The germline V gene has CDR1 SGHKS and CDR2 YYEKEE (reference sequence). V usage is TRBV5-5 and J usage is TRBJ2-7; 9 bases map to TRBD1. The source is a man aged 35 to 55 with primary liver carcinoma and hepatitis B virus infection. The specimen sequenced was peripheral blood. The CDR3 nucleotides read TGTACCAGCAGCTTAATGGGACAGGGTTTCTACGAGCAGTACTTC. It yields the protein CTSSLMGQGFYEQYF.